This TCR beta chain stems from a study of control samples from healthy donors and cancer patients. Here immunoSEQ multiplex PCR was the method, and the copy in TCRdb shows in-frame clones only, minus some. The sample holds about 18,000 clones, 84% seen once. The CDR3 is 13 amino acids. Trimming took 7 bases from V and 10 from J, leaving 14 bases between them. Germline assignment: CDR1 ENHRY and CDR2 SYGVKD. The TCR was taken from a woman between 65 and 79 years old with lung cancer. The gene calls are TRBV10-3 and TRBJ1-6, with TRBD1 as a possible D gene (5 bases). The sample taken for sequencing was PBMCs. The CDR3 DNA reads as TGTGCCATCAAGGCCAGGGAGGAGTCACCCCTCCACTTT. It translates to CAIKAREESPLHF.